A single sample gave rise to the 12 T cell receptor beta chains below, sequenced in a study of blood T cells in healthy people across ages (dated by TCRdb to about 2015). Library generation was performed with 5' RACE. Sequencing took place on an Illumina HiSeq 2500. The second PCR ran for about 6 to 12 cycles and used a J-beta primer mix along with a sample-barcoded 5' primer. The public reads were run again by TCRdb, first through fastp at Q25 and then through MiXCR, and only productive beta chains were kept. Records with the same CDR3 protein are collapsed into one entry carrying the most frequent genes and DNA. The sample table holds 1.6 million or so distinct CDR3 sequences, of which approximately 32% were seen once. 10% to 12% of the sample is in the top ten clones. Sequences were obtained from blood. All receptors derive from a woman aged 25 to 39 in good health.

The chain uses TRBV9 and TRBJ1-6, with TRBD1 as a possible D gene (6 bases). The CDR3 totals 16 residues. Looked up from germline, CDR1 is SGDLS and CDR2 is YYNGEE. V was cut by 4 bases and J by 9 bases, with 20 bases left in between. The CDR3 DNA follows: TGTGCCAGCAGCCCGTGGCGGGCAGGGGCCGGTTCACCCCTCCACTTT. It codes for CASSPWRAGAGSPLHF.

There are a few counts of this clonotype. The chain is built from TRBV9 and TRBJ2-1; perhaps TRBD2 as D (6 bases). Germline V lookup: CDR1 SGDLS, CDR2 YYNGEE. The CDR3 extends over 14 amino acids. Trimming took 2 bases from V and 8 from J, leaving 14 bases between them. The CDR3 DNA is TGTGCCAGCAGCGTCCGGGACTGGGCTTATGAGCAGTTCTTC. This sequence encodes CASSVRDWAYEQFF.

This clonotype has a single count. The rearrangement joins TRBV20-1 to TRBJ2-7, with a tentative D call TRBD2 (5 bases). The germline V gene has CDR1 DFQATT and CDR2 SNEGSKA (reference sequence). This CDR3 is built from 12 residues. The ends were cut back, 3 bases at V and 3 bases at J, with 9 bases in the middle. The CDR3 loop is CSARSGVYEQYF. CDR3 DNA: TGCAGTGCTAGGTCCGGGGTCTACGAGCAGTACTTC.

This clonotype has a count of ten or more. The chain couples TRBV20-1 to TRBJ2-1, with 7 bases matching TRBD2. The CDR3 covers 12 residues. Trimming cost V 3 bases and J 5 bases; bases outside gene matches: 1. From germline, CDR1 is DFQATT and CDR2 SNEGSKA (reference sequence). CDR3 nucleotides: TGCAGTGCTAGTCGGGGGGACAATGAGCAGTTCTTC. Protein product: CSASRGDNEQFF.

The chain links TRBV2 to TRBJ2-5, with 8 nucleotides matching TRBD1. Germline trimming cut 5 bases from V and 4 bases from J; bases unmatched to any gene: 9. The germline gives CDR1 SNHLY, CDR2 FYNNEI. The CDR3 contains 15 residues. The CDR3 is CASSPGTGKRETQYF. CDR3 in DNA: TGTGCCAGCAGTCCCGGGACAGGCAAGAGAGAGACCCAGTACTTC.

This rearrangement joins TRBV20-1 to TRBJ2-7, with D possibly being TRBD1 or TRBD2 (5 bases each). This CDR3 contains 16 residues. Germline CDR1 is DFQATT and CDR2 is SNEGSKA (reference sequence). Between the trimmed V and J ends, which lost 2 bases and 3 bases, there was a span of 20 bases. CDR3 in DNA: TGCAGTGCTAGACACCGCGTGAGGGACCGAAACTACGAGCAGTACTTC. Residues: CSARHRVRDRNYEQYF.

The chain is built from TRBV27 and TRBJ1-1; D gene unclear. The length of the CDR3 is 16 residues. Trimming took off 2 bases at V and 5 bases at J, with 18 bases between the two ends. Per germline, CDR1 MNHEY and CDR2 SMNVEV (reference sequence). CDR3 coding DNA: TGTGCCAGCAGTTTAACGGCTCGGGCGGAGTGGACTGAAGCTTTCTTT. Translated: CASSLTARAEWTEAFF.

The gene calls are TRBV6-2 or TRBV6-3 and TRBJ2-7; D is undetermined. The CDR3 contains 13 residues. V was pared by 4 bases and J by 5 bases, with 12 bases between. CDR1 is MNHEY, CDR2 SVGEGT, per germline. This CDR3 is CASSFGRADEQYF. The DNA of the CDR3 is TGTGCCAGCAGTTTTGGTAGGGCCGACGAGCAGTACTTC.

In its sample, this clonotype was seen a few times. The CDR3 DNA sequence: TGTGCCAGCAGCCAAGGGAGGGGGCTGATCCCAGAGACCCAGTACTTC. Its protein is CASSQGRGLIPETQYF. V and J are TRBV3-1 and TRBJ2-5, with D possibly matching TRBD1 (7 bases). CDR1 is LGHDT, CDR2 YNNKEL, per germline (reference sequence). The V end was cut by 1 base, the J end by 4 bases, with 16 bases between. The CDR3 totals 16 residues.

The CDR3 sequence is CSGTSGGSGIGTDTQYF. In DNA form, the CDR3 reads TGCAGCGGGACTAGCGGGGGCTCGGGCATTGGCACAGATACGCAGTATTTT. The chain combines TRBV29-1 with TRBJ2-3; 13 nucleotides line up with TRBD2. The length of the CDR3 is 17 residues. V lost 7 bases and J lost 1; bases outside the gene matches: 11. Germline assignment: CDR1 SQVTM and CDR2 ANQGSEA.

The rearrangement links TRBV18 to TRBJ1-2; 8 bases agree with TRBD1. CDR1 KGHSH and CDR2 LQKENI come from the germline V gene. The CDR3 is 14 residues long. Unmatched junction bases numbered 8, after V lost 3 bases and J lost 8 bases. In DNA form, the CDR3 reads TGTGCCAGCTCACCGGGACAGGCCCTATCGGGCTACACCTTC. It yields the protein CASSPGQALSGYTF.

The table lists this clonotype with a few counts. V gene TRBV5-5 combines with J gene TRBJ1-2; 7 bases fit TRBD1. J was trimmed by 2 bases and V by 4 bases; bases with no gene match: 5. Germline assignment: CDR1 SGHKS and CDR2 YYEKEE (reference sequence). The CDR3 runs 14 residues. CDR3 nucleotides: TGTGCCAGCAGCGCGACAGGGTTAAACTATGGCTACACCTTC. Protein product: CASSATGLNYGYTF.